This is a list of T cell receptor beta chains from one sample in a study of shared clonotypes between healthy human individuals. Sequenced by immunoSEQ multiplex PCR; TCRdb stores in-frame clones only, minus some. The sample carries nearly 600,000 clones, nearly 97% recorded once. The sequenced sample was naive CD8+ T cells sorted from blood. These receptors all stem from a woman aged 25 to 39 in good health. CDR3s include the opening cysteine and the closing phenylalanine or tryptophan. Fields, in order: CDR3 protein, CDR3 DNA, clone size, D gene, V gene, J gene. A D gene is named only where the DNA matches it firmly. The size entry is marked missing in some rows and otherwise reads once, few, many or a size class.

CASSRVTGWYMDTEAFF	TGTGCCAGCAGCAGGGTTACAGGGTGGTATATGGACACTGAAGCTTTCTTT	.	.	TRBV5-6	TRBJ1-1
CASSQDTGETSYEQYF	TGTGCCAGCAGCCAAGATACGGGCGAGACGTCCTACGAGCAGTACTTC	.	.	TRBV4-2	TRBJ2-7
CASSLFGQGVNQPQHF	TGTGCCAGCAGTTTATTCGGACAGGGGGTAAATCAGCCCCAGCATTTT	.	TRBD1	TRBV27	TRBJ1-5
CASSVLEASGSYEQYF	TGTGCCAGCAGTGTTTTGGAGGCTAGCGGGAGCTACGAGCAGTACTTC	.	TRBD2	TRBV2	TRBJ2-7
CASSLSLETYEQYF	TGTGCCAGCAGTTTATCGTTGGAAACCTACGAGCAGTACTTC	.	.	TRBV27	TRBJ2-7
CASRPADAKFYSNQPQHF	TGTGCCAGCAGGCCCGCCGACGCAAAATTTTATAGCAATCAGCCCCAGCATTTT	.	.	TRBV27	TRBJ1-5
CASSSRPGTGIEDTEAFF	TGTGCCAGCAGCTCCCGTCCCGGGACAGGGATCGAGGACACTGAAGCTTTCTTT	.	TRBD1	TRBV7-6	TRBJ1-1
CASTTQDRASRHNEQFF	TGTGCCAGCACTACTCAGGACCGGGCTTCGAGGCACAATGAGCAGTTCTTC	once	.	TRBV28	TRBJ2-1
CASSLGAGEGYNEQFF	TGTGCCAGCAGCTTAGGGGCAGGGGAGGGCTACAATGAGCAGTTCTTC	.	.	TRBV11-3	TRBJ2-1
CASSQASTKAMGYTF	TGCGCCAGCAGCCAAGCCAGCACAAAGGCTATGGGCTACACCTTC	.	.	TRBV4-1	TRBJ1-2
CASRGQTNTEAFF	TGTGCCAGCAGAGGACAGACGAACACTGAAGCTTTCTTT	.	.	TRBV6-1	TRBJ1-1
CASSIDPGGPEAFF	TGTGCCAGTAGTATAGACCCTGGTGGGCCTGAAGCTTTCTTT	.	.	TRBV19	TRBJ1-1
CASSELTDAEQFF	TGCGCCAGCAGTGAATTGACTGACGCTGAGCAGTTCTTC	.	.	TRBV10-1	TRBJ2-1